The clone carrying this TCR beta chain has just a few counts. Antigen: not known. The CDR3 runs 12 residues. Germline-derived CDR1 and CDR2 are LNHDA and SQIVND (reference sequence). V was cut by 4 bases and J by 2 bases, with 2 bases left in between. Naive CD8 T cells underwent sorting with the CD8+CD4-CCR7+CD45RA+ definition. These data originate in a study of molecular identifiers for immune sequencing clone quantification. Study observations and caveats: Spiked TCR RNA from one Jurkat cell reportedly showed up when mixed among one million naive cells.

With listed TCR primers and previously described methods, bulk TCR libraries were prepared. From the PCR reads, TCRdb called clonotypes with MiXCR, one entry per CDR3 protein. The sample carries tens of thousands of distinct CDR3 sequences, roughly 20% recorded once. This chain uses TRBV19 with TRBJ2-2; D ambiguous. Input material: naive CD8+ T cells from blood, with Jurkat cell RNA spiked in. The subset: FACS-sorted CD8+CD4-CCR7+CD45RA+ naive T cells. This TCR was recovered from a human donor in good health. Some libraries in this study had Jurkat cell RNA spiked in. This CDR3 reads CASSTNTGELFF. The CDR3 nucleotides are TGTGCCAGTAGTACAAACACCGGGGAGCTGTTTTTT.